A selection of T cell receptor beta chains follows, all from one sample in a study of cytomegalovirus exposure and HLA in healthy donors. The protocol was immunoSEQ multiplex PCR, while the TCRdb copy is restricted to in-frame clones and leaves out a portion. The sample contains approximately 240,000 clones, just under 85% of which appear only once. The sample consisted of PBMCs. The source is a woman in her thirties or forties in good health and CMV-seronegative. Each CDR3 is given with its conserved first and last residue. The order of the fields is clone size, V gene, D gene, J gene, CDR3 DNA, CDR3 protein. A D gene is named only where the DNA matches it firmly. Some rows have no size entry. The others give once, few or many, or a class for an expanded clone.

>.|TRBV7-8|TRBD2|TRBJ2-1
TGTGCCAGCAGCATCGCGGGGGGGGCCCTCTCCAATGAGCAGTTCTTC
CASSIAGGALSNEQFF
>.|TRBV6-1|.|TRBJ2-3
TGTGCCAGCAGTGAAGTCGGCGGAGGCACAGATACGCAGTATTTT
CASSEVGGGTDTQYF
>.|TRBV27|TRBD1|TRBJ2-7
TGTGCCAGCAGTGACCGGGACAGGGGTGCCGGCGGTAGCCAGTACTTC
CASSDRDRGAGGSQYF
>.|TRBV19|.|TRBJ1-1
TGTGCCAGTACCCTAGGGGCGGAGGGAAGTACTGAAGCTTTCTTT
CASTLGAEGSTEAFF
>.|TRBV28|.|TRBJ1-2
TGTGCCAGCAGTTTAAGTCCTGAGTCCTATGGCTACACCTTC
CASSLSPESYGYTF
>.|TRBV7-8|TRBD1|TRBJ1-1
TGTGCCAGCGGGACAGGGGGCGCGATTACTGAAGCTTTCTTT
CASGTGGAITEAFF
>once|TRBV2|.|TRBJ1-4
TGTGCCACCGACAGGAACATTAATGAAAAACTGTTTTTT
CATDRNINEKLFF
>.|TRBV28|.|TRBJ1-2
TGTGCCAGCAGTTCACCTGCAGGGGCTAACTATGGCTACACCTTC
CASSSPAGANYGYTF
>.|TRBV7-6|TRBD2|TRBJ2-1
TGTGCCAGCAGCCCGAGCGGGGGAGAATACAATGAGCAGTTCTTC
CASSPSGGEYNEQFF
>.|TRBV7-9|.|TRBJ1-5
TGTGCCAGCAGCCTAGGGGAGCCTCAGCCCCAGCATTTT
CASSLGEPQPQHF
>.|TRBV5-1|.|TRBJ1-2
TGCGCCAGCAGCGAGGGGGTGTTTGGCTACACCTTC
CASSEGVFGYTF
>once|TRBV15|TRBD1|TRBJ1-3
TGTGCCACCAGCGGGAGACAGGGGCTTGGAAACACCATATATTTT
CATSGRQGLGNTIYF
>.|TRBV7-6|TRBD2|TRBJ2-2
TGTGCCAGCAGCTTACCTCCGGGACTACCGAACACCGGGGAGCTGTTTTTT
CASSLPPGLPNTGELFF
>.|TRBV4-2|.|TRBJ2-2
TGTGCCAGCAGCCAAGAATCGAGGGCAGCGAACACCGGGGAGCTGTTTTTT
CASSQESRAANTGELFF
>.|TRBV19|.|TRBJ2-5
TGTGCCAGTAGTTCGGCAGCGGGCGAGACCCAGTACTTC
CASSSAAGETQYF
>.|TRBV5-1|.|TRBJ1-5
TGCGCCAGCAGCTTGGGGCCCGGGGGCAATCAGCCCCAGCATTTT
CASSLGPGGNQPQHF
>.|TRBV25-1|.|TRBJ1-2
TGTGCCAGCAGTGAATCGGCCACAGGTTCCCTTGGCTACACCTTC
CASSESATGSLGYTF
>.|TRBV19|.|TRBJ2-7
TGTGCCAGTACCCATGGGGCAGGTGGCGAGCAGTACTTC
CASTHGAGGEQYF
>.|TRBV6-5|TRBD2|TRBJ2-5
TGTGCCAGCATAACTAGCGGGGGTGGGACCCAGTACTTC
CASITSGGGTQYF
>.|TRBV4-1|.|TRBJ1-3
TGCGCCAGCAGCCAGGCAAGCTATGGAGGGGCTGGAAACACCATATATTTT
CASSQASYGGAGNTIYF
>.|TRBV18|.|TRBJ2-5
TGTGCCAGCTCACCCGTTAGCGGCCAAGAGACCCAGTACTTC
CASSPVSGQETQYF
>.|TRBV19|.|TRBJ1-5
TGTGCCAGTAGTATAGGAGGCTCGAATCAGCCCCAGCATTTT
CASSIGGSNQPQHF
>.|TRBV9|.|TRBJ1-5
TGTGCCAGCAGCGTAGAGGGGGGGCGCAATCAGCCCCAGCATTTT
CASSVEGGRNQPQHF
>.|TRBV9|TRBD2|TRBJ2-3
TGTGCCAGCAGCCTAACCGGGACTAGCGGGGGGGCCGCAGATACGCAGTATTTT
CASSLTGTSGGAADTQYF
>.|TRBV7-6|TRBD1|TRBJ2-2
TGTGCCAGCAGCTCTCCCCGGGACAGGGGCACCGGGGAGCTGTTTTTT
CASSSPRDRGTGELFF
>.|TRBV2|TRBD1|TRBJ1-1
TGTGCCAGCAAACGGGACAGGGCGAACACTGAAGCTTTCTTT
CASKRDRANTEAFF
>.|TRBV28|.|TRBJ1-2
TGTGCCAGCAGTTCTACGACAGTGCCCTATGGCTACACCTTC
CASSSTTVPYGYTF
>.|TRBV28|.|TRBJ1-4
TGTGCCAGCAGTAGCCTTGAAAAACTGTTTTTT
CASSSLEKLFF
>.|TRBV5-5|TRBD1|TRBJ2-7
TGTGCCAGCAGCCCTGGTGGGACAGGTCTTCACTACGAGCAGTACTTC
CASSPGGTGLHYEQYF
>.|TRBV7-8|TRBD2|TRBJ2-1
TGTGCCAGCGACAGCGGGGAATACTCCTACAATGAGCAGTTCTTC
CASDSGEYSYNEQFF
>.|TRBV2|.|TRBJ1-2
TGTGCCATCCGGGACACCAGCTACTATGGCTACACCTTC
CAIRDTSYYGYTF
>few|TRBV5-4|.|TRBJ1-3
TGTGCCAGCAGCTTGGTGGGAGAAGGAAACACCATATATTTT
CASSLVGEGNTIYF
>.|TRBV19|TRBD1|TRBJ2-1
TGTGCCAGTAGTATTGGTCCGGCAGGGGGTATGAAGGACAATGAGCAGTTCTTC
CASSIGPAGGMKDNEQFF
>.|TRBV30|TRBD2|TRBJ2-3
TGTGCCTGGAAGCGGGGGCTCGGGGATACGCAGTATTTT
CAWKRGLGDTQYF
>.|TRBV2|TRBD1|TRBJ2-2
TGTGCCAGCCAAAAAGACAGGGCGAACACCGGGGAGCTGTTTTTT
CASQKDRANTGELFF
>.|TRBV29-1|.|TRBJ2-1
TGCAGCGCCGGTAAGGGGCATGAGCAGTTCTTC
CSAGKGHEQFF
>.|TRBV9|.|TRBJ2-2
TGTGCCAGCAGCGTAGCGGCTCCAGGGTATACCGGGGAGCTGTTTTTT
CASSVAAPGYTGELFF
>.|TRBV28|.|TRBJ1-3
TGTGCCAGCAGGCAGGGGAGACGGGGAAACACCATATATTTT
CASRQGRRGNTIYF
>.|TRBV30|TRBD1|TRBJ1-5
TGTGCCTGGAGTGAAGGGGGCGGTCAGCCCCAGCATTTT
CAWSEGGGQPQHF
>.|TRBV7-9|TRBD1|TRBJ2-1
TGTTCCAGCAGCTCCGGACAGGGACAAAACAATGAGCAGTTCTTC
CSSSSGQGQNNEQFF
>.|TRBV7-2|.|TRBJ2-7
TGTGCCAGCAGAGTAGCCACAGGTAGCTTCTACGAGCAGTACTTC
CASRVATGSFYEQYF
>.|TRBV6-5|.|TRBJ2-3
TGTGCCAGCACCGAGGAAACCACAGATACGCAGTATTTT
CASTEETTDTQYF
>.|TRBV4-1|TRBD2|TRBJ2-3
TGCGCCAGCAGCCAAGATCTTGTTGCGGGGAGGGGAGATACGCAGTATTTT
CASSQDLVAGRGDTQYF
>.|TRBV6-5|.|TRBJ1-1
TGTGCCAGCAGCAGGAACAGGGAGACTGAAGCTTTCTTT
CASSRNRETEAFF
>.|TRBV5-1|.|TRBJ1-1
TGCGCCAGCACTTCCCCCAGTAACACTGAAGCTTTCTTT
CASTSPSNTEAFF
>.|TRBV7-3|.|TRBJ1-1
TGTGCCAGCAGCATAGACACGACAACTGAAGCTTTCTTT
CASSIDTTTEAFF
>.|TRBV5-4|.|TRBJ2-5
TGTGCCAGCAGCTTGGTGGCCGAAGAGACCCAGTACTTC
CASSLVAEETQYF
>.|TRBV7-6|.|TRBJ2-7
TGTGCCAGCAGCTTAGGTTCGGGGGCCTACGAGCAGTACTTC
CASSLGSGAYEQYF
>.|TRBV19|.|TRBJ1-5
TGTGCCAGTGCCACGCGGACAATGATGTTGCAGCCCCAGCATTTT
CASATRTMMLQPQHF
>.|TRBV10-2|.|TRBJ1-1
TGCGCCAGCCAGGACGGGGGGATTACGGCTGAAGCTTTCTTT
CASQDGGITAEAFF
>few|TRBV6-6|.|TRBJ2-7
TGTGCCAGCAGTTACTCAGGCAGGGGACCTTACGAGCAGTACTTC
CASSYSGRGPYEQYF
>.|TRBV27|.|TRBJ2-3
TGTGCCAGCAGCTATAGAGGCACAGATACGCAGTATTTT
CASSYRGTDTQYF
>.|TRBV6-1|.|TRBJ1-5
TGTGCCAGCAGAACAGGGAACAATCAGCCCCAGCATTTT
CASRTGNNQPQHF
>.|TRBV27|.|TRBJ2-2
TGTGCCAGCAGTTTTCGGACTACGAACACCGGGGAGCTGTTTTTT
CASSFRTTNTGELFF
>.|TRBV9|.|TRBJ1-4
TGTGCCAGCAGCGCCATCGAGGCCAGACTCGAAAAACTGTTTTTT
CASSAIEARLEKLFF
>.|TRBV19|TRBD2|TRBJ2-2
TGTGCCAGTAGTAGGGGGGGGTCCGGGGAGCTGTTTTTT
CASSRGGSGELFF
>.|TRBV7-2|.|TRBJ2-4
TGTGCCAGCAGCTTGTTTGGTGGGAGTAGCAAAAACATTCAGTACTTC
CASSLFGGSSKNIQYF